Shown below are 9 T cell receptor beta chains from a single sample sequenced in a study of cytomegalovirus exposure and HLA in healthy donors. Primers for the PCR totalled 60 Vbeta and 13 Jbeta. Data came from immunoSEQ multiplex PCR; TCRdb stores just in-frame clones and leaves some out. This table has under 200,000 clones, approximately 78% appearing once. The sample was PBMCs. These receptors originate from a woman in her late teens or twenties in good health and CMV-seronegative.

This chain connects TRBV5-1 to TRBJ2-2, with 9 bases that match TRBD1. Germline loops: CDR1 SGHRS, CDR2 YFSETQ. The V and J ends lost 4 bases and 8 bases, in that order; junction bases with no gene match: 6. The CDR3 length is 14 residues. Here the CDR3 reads CASSPRTGEGELFF. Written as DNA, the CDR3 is TGCGCCAGCAGCCCCAGGACAGGGGAGGGGGAGCTGTTTTTT. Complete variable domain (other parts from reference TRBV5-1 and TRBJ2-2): KAGVTQTPRYLIKTRGQQVTLSCSPISGHRSVSWYQQTPGQGLQFLFEYFSETQRNKGNFPGRFSGRQFSNSRSEMNVSTLELGDSALYLCASSPRTGEGELFFGEGSRLTVL.

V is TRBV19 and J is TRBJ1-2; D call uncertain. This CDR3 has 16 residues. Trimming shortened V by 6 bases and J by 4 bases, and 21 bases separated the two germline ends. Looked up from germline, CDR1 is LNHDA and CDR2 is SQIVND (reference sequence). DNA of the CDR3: TGTGCCAGTAGATACGGGGTGCTTGACGGAAGCTATGGCTACACCTTC. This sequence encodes CASRYGVLDGSYGYTF. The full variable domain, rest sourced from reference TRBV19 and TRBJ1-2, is DGGITQSPKYLFRKEGQNVTLSCEQNLNHDAMYWYRQDPGQGLRLIYYSQIVNDFQKGDIAEGYSVSREKKESFPLTVTSAQKNPTAFYLCASRYGVLDGSYGYTFGSGTRLTVV.

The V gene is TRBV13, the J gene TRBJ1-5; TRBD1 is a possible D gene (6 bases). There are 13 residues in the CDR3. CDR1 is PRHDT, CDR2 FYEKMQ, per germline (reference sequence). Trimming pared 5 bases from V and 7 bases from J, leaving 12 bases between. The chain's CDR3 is CASSVTGNQPQHF. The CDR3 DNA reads TGTGCCAGCAGCGTAACAGGGAACCAGCCCCAGCATTTT.

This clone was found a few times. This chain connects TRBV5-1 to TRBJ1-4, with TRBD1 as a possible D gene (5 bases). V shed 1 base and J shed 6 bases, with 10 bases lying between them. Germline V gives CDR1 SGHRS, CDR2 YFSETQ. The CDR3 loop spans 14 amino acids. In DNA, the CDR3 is TGCGCCAGCAGCTTGAGGGGTGGCGATGAAAAACTGTTTTTT. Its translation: CASSLRGGDEKLFF.

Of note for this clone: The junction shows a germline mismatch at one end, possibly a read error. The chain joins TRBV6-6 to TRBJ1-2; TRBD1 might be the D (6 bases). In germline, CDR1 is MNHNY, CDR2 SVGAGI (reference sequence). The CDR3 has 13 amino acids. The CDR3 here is CASSHRRQAVPSF. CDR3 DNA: TGTGCCAGCAGTCACCGCCGACAGGCCGTCCCCTCCTTC.

The CDR3 DNA follows: TGCGCCAGCAGCTTGGACAGATACTCCTACGAGCAGTACTTC. The encoded protein is CASSLDRYSYEQYF. This chain joins TRBV5-1 and TRBJ2-7; no clear D gene. Germline CDR1 is SGHRS and CDR2 is YFSETQ. V was pared by 0 bases and J by 0 bases, with 7 bases between. The CDR3 length is 14 residues.

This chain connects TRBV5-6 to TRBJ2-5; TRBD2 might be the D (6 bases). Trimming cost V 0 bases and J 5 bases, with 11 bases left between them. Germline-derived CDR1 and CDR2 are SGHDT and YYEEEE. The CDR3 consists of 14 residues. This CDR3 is CASSLGVGRETQYF. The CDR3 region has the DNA TGTGCCAGCAGCTTGGGTGTGGGGAGGGAGACCCAGTACTTC.

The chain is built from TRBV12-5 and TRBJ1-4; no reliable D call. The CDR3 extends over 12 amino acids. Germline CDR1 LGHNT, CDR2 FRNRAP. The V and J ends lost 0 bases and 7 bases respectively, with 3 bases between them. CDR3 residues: CASGLVREKLFF. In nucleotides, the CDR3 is TGTGCTAGTGGTTTGGTCCGTGAAAAACTGTTTTTT.

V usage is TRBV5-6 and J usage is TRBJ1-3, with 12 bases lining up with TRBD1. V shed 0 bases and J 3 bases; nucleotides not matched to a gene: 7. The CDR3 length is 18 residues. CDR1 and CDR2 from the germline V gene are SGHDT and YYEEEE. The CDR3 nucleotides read TGTGCCAGCAGCTTGGCCGGGGACAGGGGGCCTGGTGGAAACACCATATATTTT. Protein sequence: CASSLAGDRGPGGNTIYF.